These 32 T cell receptor beta chains share one sample of origin, sequenced in a study of cytotoxic CD8 clonotypes in ibrutinib-treated CLL. TCRdb's table, derived via immunoSEQ multiplex PCR, lists solely in-frame clones and lacks some. The sample lists about 25,000 clones; approximately 85% were seen once. The specimen comprised PBMCs, sampled after 24 months of ibrutinib treatment. Every receptor here comes from a human donor with chronic lymphocytic leukemia.

The sample holds one count of this clone. V and J are TRBV11-3 and TRBJ2-5; 7 bases align to TRBD1. Germline values: CDR1 SGHNT, CDR2 YENEEA. Trimming at V came to 6 bases and at J to 5 bases, leaving 6 bases not matched to a gene. The CDR3 consists of 13 residues. The CDR3 region is CASSTGEYETQYF. DNA for the CDR3: TGTGCCAGCAGTACAGGGGAGTATGAGACCCAGTACTTC.

This chain joins TRBV7-9 and TRBJ1-1; TRBD1 agrees at 9 bases. V was clipped by 5 bases and J by 2 bases; unmatched bases: 9. CDR1 SEHNR and CDR2 FQNEAQ come from the germline V gene (reference sequence). CDR3 length: 16 residues. CDR3 amino acids: CASSTRGTGTNTEAFF. CDR3 bases: TGTGCCAGCAGCACTAGGGGGACAGGGACAAACACTGAAGCTTTCTTT.

The V gene is TRBV4-2, the J gene TRBJ1-1; TRBD1 is a possible D gene (5 bases). V lost 2 bases and J 8 bases, leaving 9 bases between the germline ends. The length of the CDR3 is 12 residues. Germline V CDR1 and CDR2: LGHNA, YNFKEQ. The CDR3 sequence is CASSQTGPEAFF. The CDR3 DNA reads TGTGCCAGCAGCCAAACGGGACCAGAAGCTTTCTTT.

The chain couples TRBV28 to TRBJ2-7; D may be TRBD2 (6 bases). This CDR3 contains 14 residues. Trimming left V 3 bases short and J 4 bases short, with 13 bases between. Per the germline V gene, CDR1 is MDHEN and CDR2 is SYDVKM. CDR3 region: CASSFADGTYEQYF. For the CDR3, the DNA is TGTGCCAGCAGTTTTGCCGACGGGACTTACGAGCAGTACTTC.

The rearrangement uses TRBV4-2 and TRBJ2-2; D tentatively fits TRBD1 or TRBD2 (5 bases each). Germline CDR1 and CDR2: LGHNA and YNFKEQ. The CDR3 length is 17 residues. Trimming pared 1 base from V and 4 bases from J, leaving 16 bases between. As DNA, the CDR3 is TGTGCCAGCAGCCAAGGGGTAACTGGGACCATCACCGGGGAGCTGTTTTTT. As protein: CASSQGVTGTITGELFF.

V and J are TRBV27 and TRBJ2-3; D gene ambiguous. Trimming removed 6 bases from V and 0 bases from J, with 10 bases in between. CDR1 and CDR2 from the germline V gene are MNHEY and SMNVEV (reference sequence). The CDR3 contains 14 residues. The CDR3 loop reads CASSPTRSTDTQYF. The CDR3 DNA reads TGTGCCAGCAGCCCGACCCGGAGCACAGATACGCAGTATTTT.

The gene calls are TRBV30 and TRBJ2-3; D may correspond to TRBD1 or TRBD2 (6 bases each). Trimming pared 2 bases from V and 1 base from J, leaving 10 bases between. CDR3 length: 14 amino acids. Looked up from germline, CDR1 is GTSNPN and CDR2 is SVGIG (reference sequence). Written as DNA, the CDR3 is TGTGCCTGGAGTTATAGGGGGGGCACAGATACGCAGTATTTT. This codes for CAWSYRGGTDTQYF.

Note on this clone: Within the sample, other DNA sequences also encode this same CDR3. V gene TRBV9 combines with J gene TRBJ1-1; D ambiguous. The germline V and J ends were trimmed by 4 bases and 0 bases, with 7 bases remaining between them. CDR3 size: 13 residues. Germline V lookup: CDR1 SGDLS, CDR2 YYNGEE. Here the CDR3 reads CASSFTVNTEAFF. DNA of the CDR3: TGTGCCAGCAGCTTTACAGTGAACACTGAAGCTTTCTTT.

The chain is built from TRBV6-5 and TRBJ1-5; D is unclear. Between the trimmed V and J ends, which lost 4 bases and 5 bases, there was a span of 12 bases. The germline V gene has CDR1 MNHEY and CDR2 SVGAGI. The CDR3 covers 14 residues. Here the CDR3 reads CASSFHPSYQPQHF. The CDR3, as DNA: TGTGCCAGCAGTTTCCATCCGTCGTATCAGCCCCAGCATTTT.

The chain is built from TRBV7-9 and TRBJ2-7; no clear D gene. CDR1 is SEHNR, CDR2 FQNEAQ, per germline (reference sequence). The germline V and J ends were trimmed by 3 bases and 3 bases, with 15 bases remaining between them. The CDR3 has 15 amino acids. The CDR3 region is CASSFGVTTFYEQYF. CDR3 bases: TGTGCCAGCAGCTTCGGAGTAACAACCTTCTACGAGCAGTACTTC. Supplemented by reference TRBV7-9 and TRBJ2-7, the full variable domain reads DTGVSQNPRHKITKRGQNVTFRCDPISEHNRLYWYRQTLGQGPEFLTYFQNEAQLEKSRLLSDRFSAERPKGSFSTLEIQRTEQGDSAMYLCASSFGVTTFYEQYFGPGTRLTVT.

The rearrangement links TRBV19 to TRBJ2-7; 9 bases are shared with TRBD1. CDR1 and CDR2 (germline): LNHDA, SQIVND (reference sequence). This CDR3 spans 15 amino acids. V trimming: 3 bases; J trimming: 3 bases; junction bases outside the gene matches: 6. The CDR3 protein is CASSILTGGSYEQYF. The DNA of the CDR3 is TGTGCCAGTAGTATTTTGACAGGGGGGAGCTACGAGCAGTACTTC.

This sequence joins TRBV18 and TRBJ1-3; TRBD1 matches 8 bases. Germline loops: CDR1 KGHSH, CDR2 LQKENI. CDR3 length equals 18 residues. The ends lost 3 bases at V and 4 bases at J; junction bases unmatched: 14. The CDR3 loop is CASSPQGGQGALGNTIYF. DNA of the CDR3: TGTGCCAGCTCACCCCAAGGAGGGCAGGGGGCACTCGGAAACACCATATATTTT.

About this clone itself: A far larger clone is one nucleotide away, so this likely arose from a read error. The chain carries TRBV13 and TRBJ2-7; the D gene is possibly TRBD2 (7 bases). The CDR3 sequence is 14 residues long. Germline V gene data show CDR1 as PRHDT and CDR2 as FYEKMQ (reference sequence). Trimming cost V 5 bases and J 6 bases, with 17 bases left between them. This CDR3 is CASSPGRGSREQYF. As DNA, the CDR3 is TGTGCCAGCAGCCCTGGGAGGGGGTCTCGCGAGCAGTACTTC.

J is TRBJ1-6 and V is TRBV6-5; no firm D call. The CDR3 runs to 14 residues. V was pared by 5 bases and J by 6 bases, with 11 bases between. CDR1 is MNHEY, CDR2 SVGAGI, per germline. The CDR3 nucleotides read TGTGCCAGCAGTGACGGACGACTTAATTCACCCCTCCACTTT. Protein product: CASSDGRLNSPLHF.

This rearrangement joins TRBV11-2 to TRBJ2-7; D remains unclear. Trimming took off 4 bases at V and 6 bases at J, with 7 bases between the two ends. Germline V gene lookup returns CDR1 SGHAT and CDR2 FQNNGV. The CDR3 runs to 11 residues. This CDR3 reads CASSSLSEQYF. DNA of the CDR3: TGTGCCAGCAGCTCCCTCTCCGAGCAGTACTTC.

This chain links TRBV5-4 with TRBJ2-3; 11 bases match TRBD2. The germline gives CDR1 SGHNT, CDR2 YYREEE (reference sequence). V shed 5 bases and J 5 bases; nucleotides not matched to a gene: 7. The CDR3 sequence is 15 residues long. The CDR3 DNA follows: TGTGCCAGCAGTTTTAGCGGGGGGGCGGTAGATACGCAGTATTTT. Its protein product is CASSFSGGAVDTQYF.

The chain recombines TRBV5-1 with TRBJ2-5, with 7 nucleotides matching TRBD1. V dropped 4 bases and J dropped 7; count of bases not matched to a gene: 13. CDR1 and CDR2 from the germline V gene are SGHRS and YFSETQ. The CDR3 consists of 15 residues. The CDR3 here is CASSPGRTNRGTQYF. Written as DNA, the CDR3 is TGCGCCAGCAGCCCCGGACGAACGAACAGGGGGACCCAGTACTTC.

The rearrangement uses TRBV30 and TRBJ1-5, with D uncertain. Trimming shortened V by 4 bases and J by 9 bases, and 16 bases separated the two germline ends. Per the germline V gene, CDR1 is GTSNPN and CDR2 is SVGIG (reference sequence). The CDR3 covers 13 residues. CDR3 amino acids: CAWTSSGPGPQHF. DNA for the CDR3: TGTGCCTGGACCTCGAGCGGCCCCGGGCCCCAGCATTTT.

This chain links TRBV6-5 with TRBJ2-7; TRBD1 aligns across 9 bases. CDR3 length: 13 residues. Trimming at V came to 5 bases and at J to 6 bases, leaving 5 bases not matched to a gene. Germline lookup yields CDR1 MNHEY and CDR2 SVGAGI. CDR3 DNA: TGTGCCAGCAGTGCGCCGGGACAGGGCGAGCAGTACTTC. It codes for CASSAPGQGEQYF.

This chain joins TRBV18 and TRBJ2-4; tentative D call: TRBD1 (6 bases). V lost 6 bases to trimming and J lost 2 bases, with 14 bases between them. The CDR3 consists of 15 residues. Germline CDR1 KGHSH, CDR2 LQKENI. The CDR3, as DNA: TGTGCCAGCTCCCCTGGAAGGGACACCAAAAACATTCAGTACTTC. Its protein product is CASSPGRDTKNIQYF.

There are a few counts of this clone. This chain connects TRBV5-1 to TRBJ2-2; 9 nucleotides line up with TRBD1. The CDR3 is 18 residues long. Per germline, CDR1 SGHRS and CDR2 YFSETQ. The V and J ends lost 3 bases and 7 bases, in that order; junction bases with no gene match: 16. The CDR3 bases are TGCGCCAGCAGCTGGACCCCAGGGGGACAGGGTTTAGTCGGGGAGCTGTTTTTT. Amino acid sequence: CASSWTPGGQGLVGELFF.

The J gene is TRBJ1-1, the V gene TRBV5-1; D is ambiguous. Trimming removed 1 base at V and 5 bases at J, with 18 bases between. Germline V gene sequence: CDR1 SGHRS, CDR2 YFSETQ. The length of the CDR3 is 16 residues. The CDR3 reads CASSLFMGSSKTEAFF. Here the CDR3 DNA reads TGCGCCAGCAGCTTGTTTATGGGCAGCTCGAAGACTGAAGCTTTCTTT.

This clone appeared a few times. The chain joins TRBV7-3 to TRBJ1-1; D uncertain. The CDR3 totals 15 residues. V gave up 5 bases and J gave up 4 bases, with 17 bases separating them. The germline V gene encodes CDR1 SGHTA and CDR2 FQGTGA. The CDR3 bases are TGTGCCAGCAGCAAGACATCAGCGGTAGGCACTGAAGCTTTCTTT. Protein sequence: CASSKTSAVGTEAFF. The full variable domain, in which reference TRBV7-3 and TRBJ1-1 provide the parts outside the CDR3, is GAGVSQTPSNKVTEKGKYVELRCDPISGHTALYWYRQSLGQGPEFLIYFQGTGAADDSGLPNDRFFAVRPEGSVSTLKIQRTERGDSAVYLCASSKTSAVGTEAFFGQGTRLTVV.

CDR3 nucleotides: TGTGCCAGCAGCCCCAGACGGCTTCAAGAGACCCAGTACTTC. It encodes CASSPRRLQETQYF. This chain connects TRBV11-2 to TRBJ2-5; the D is unclear. The CDR3 has 14 amino acids. The V gene's germline CDR1 is SGHAT and CDR2 FQNNGV. Deletions cut 5 bases from V and 2 bases from J, with 12 bases between.

The V gene is TRBV4-1, the J gene TRBJ1-5, with 12 bases that match TRBD1. The ends lost 0 bases at V and 5 bases at J; junction bases unmatched: 5. The CDR3 runs to 17 residues. The germline V gene has CDR1 MGHRA and CDR2 YSYEKL. The chain's CDR3 is CASSQDYGTGGDQPQHF. The CDR3 DNA sequence: TGCGCCAGCAGCCAAGATTACGGGACAGGGGGCGATCAGCCCCAGCATTTT.

This clone counts as medium-sized. DNA for the CDR3: TGCGCCAGCAGCCAAGATAACGTCCCAGATACGCAGTATTTT. This translates into CASSQDNVPDTQYF. This sequence joins TRBV4-1 and TRBJ2-3; D not certain. This CDR3 spans 14 amino acids. V was trimmed by 0 bases and J by 4 bases, leaving 8 bases between them. CDR1 is MGHRA, CDR2 YSYEKL, per germline.

The gene calls are TRBV19 and TRBJ2-1, with TRBD2 matching 15 bases. With V trimmed by 3 bases and J by 8 bases, 5 bases remained unmatched. Germline CDR1 is LNHDA and CDR2 is SQIVND (reference sequence). The CDR3 is 16 residues long. The CDR3 protein is CASSIGRTSGGDEQFF. The CDR3 DNA sequence: TGTGCCAGTAGTATCGGAAGGACTAGCGGGGGGGATGAGCAGTTCTTC.

The CDR3 DNA sequence: TGTGCCAGCAGCCGCTCGCAGAGTAACTATGGCTACACCTTC. Its protein product is CASSRSQSNYGYTF. The rearrangement links TRBV7-9 to TRBJ1-2, with unresolved D. The V and J ends lost 5 bases and 1 base respectively, with 11 bases between them. From germline, CDR1 is SEHNR and CDR2 FQNEAQ (reference sequence). CDR3 length: 14 residues. Full variable domain (outside the CDR3, taken from reference TRBV7-9 and TRBJ1-2): DTGVSQNPRHKITKRGQNVTFRCDPISEHNRLYWYRQTLGQGPEFLTYFQNEAQLEKSRLLSDRFSAERPKGSFSTLEIQRTEQGDSAMYLCASSRSQSNYGYTFGSGTRLTVV.

This CDR3 reads CASSDEGLSYEQYF. The CDR3 nucleotides read TGTGCCAGCAGTGACGAGGGACTAAGCTACGAGCAGTACTTC. The rearrangement links TRBV25-1 to TRBJ2-7, with 7 bases identical to TRBD2. The ends lost 3 bases at V and 3 bases at J; junction bases unmatched: 5. Germline V gene sequence: CDR1 MGHDK, CDR2 SYGVNS. This CDR3 has 14 amino acids.

The chain combines TRBV4-1 with TRBJ2-7, with 7 bases lining up with TRBD1. V lost 0 bases, J lost 7 bases, and 9 bases stayed unmatched. CDR3 length: 15 residues. Germline assignment: CDR1 MGHRA and CDR2 YSYEKL. The CDR3 sequence is CASSQELAGGEEQYF. Written as DNA, the CDR3 is TGCGCCAGCAGCCAAGAACTGGCAGGGGGTGAAGAGCAGTACTTC.

The gene calls are TRBV6-1 and TRBJ1-5; 10 bases fit TRBD1. The CDR3 totals 16 residues. V shed 2 bases, J shed 4 bases, and the junction held 5 bases outside the gene matches. The germline V gene has CDR1 MNHNS and CDR2 SASEGT. The CDR3 DNA reads as TGTGCCAGCAGTGAAAGGACAGGGGGAGAAAATCAGCCCCAGCATTTT. Translation: CASSERTGGENQPQHF.

The rearrangement joins TRBV7-8 to TRBJ2-7, with D unclear. V was shortened by 5 bases and J by 0 bases, with 14 bases between the two germline ends. CDR1 and CDR2 from the germline V gene are SGHVS and FQNEAQ. The CDR3 has 15 amino acids. In DNA form, the CDR3 reads TGTGCCAGCAGCCCAGTCGGCGCGACCTCCTACGAGCAGTACTTC. Translating it yields CASSPVGATSYEQYF.